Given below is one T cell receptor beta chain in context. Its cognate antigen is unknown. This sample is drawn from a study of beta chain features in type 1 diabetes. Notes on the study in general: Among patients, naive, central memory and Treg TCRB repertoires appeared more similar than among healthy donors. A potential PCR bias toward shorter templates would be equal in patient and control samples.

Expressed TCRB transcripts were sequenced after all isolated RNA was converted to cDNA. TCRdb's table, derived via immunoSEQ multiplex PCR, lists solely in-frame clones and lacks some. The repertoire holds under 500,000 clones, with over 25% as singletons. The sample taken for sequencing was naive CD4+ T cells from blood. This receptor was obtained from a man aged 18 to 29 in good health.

The CDR3 here is CASSPQTGGLYEQYF. The CDR3 DNA is TGTGCCAGCAGCCCTCAGACAGGGGGCCTCTACGAGCAGTACTTC. The chain combines TRBV7-2 with TRBJ2-7; TRBD1 matches at 10 bases. The CDR3 extends over 15 amino acids. V was clipped by 5 bases and J by 3 bases; unmatched bases: 7. Germline V lookup: CDR1 SGHTA, CDR2 FQGNSA.